These 14 T cell receptor beta chains were sequenced from one sample in a study of technical replicates of blood from several donors. Method: immunoSEQ multiplex PCR; TCRdb's copy keeps in-frame clones and lacks some. The sample has roughly 50,000 clones, 93% seen once. Sequencing input: PBMCs. These receptors were obtained from a human donor in good health. Some clones in this sample may be carry-over from other donors' samples.

There are a few counts of this clone. The chain recombines TRBV6-1 with TRBJ1-2, with TRBD1 as a possible D gene (6 bases). V shed 6 bases and J shed 0 bases, with 8 bases lying between them. The CDR3 is 13 amino acids. The germline gives CDR1 MNHNS, CDR2 SASEGT. CDR3 sequence: CASRGTTNYGYTF. CDR3 sequence (DNA): TGTGCCAGCAGAGGGACAACTAACTATGGCTACACCTTC.

The rearrangement joins TRBV4-3 to TRBJ1-1; D gene unclear. The CDR3 consists of 16 residues. Germline lookup yields CDR1 LGHNA and CDR2 YSLEER. Between the trimmed V and J ends, which lost 0 bases and 1 base, there was a span of 12 bases. CDR3 region: CASSQDAGGGNTEAFF. The CDR3, as DNA: TGCGCCAGCAGCCAAGATGCGGGTGGCGGGAACACTGAAGCTTTCTTT.

The rearrangement joins TRBV7-9 to TRBJ2-1, with 7 bases that match TRBD2. Germline trimming cut 5 bases from V and 0 bases from J; bases unmatched to any gene: 10. The CDR3 covers 17 residues. Germline V gives CDR1 SEHNR, CDR2 FQNEAQ (reference sequence). The CDR3 protein is CASSRRGAGSSYNEQFF. CDR3 coding DNA: TGTGCCAGCAGCCGGCGGGGAGCGGGGAGCTCCTACAATGAGCAGTTCTTC.

V is TRBV5-1 and J is TRBJ1-6; TRBD1 might be the D (5 bases). V was shortened by 0 bases and J by 11 bases, with 18 bases between the two germline ends. CDR1 SGHRS and CDR2 YFSETQ come from the germline V gene. CDR3 length: 16 amino acids. The CDR3 here is CASSLGLRAFGAPLHF. The DNA of the CDR3 is TGCGCCAGCAGCTTGGGGCTCAGGGCCTTTGGGGCACCCCTCCACTTT.

The chain recombines TRBV11-3 with TRBJ2-3; 7 bases line up with TRBD1. The CDR3 runs to 15 residues. J was trimmed by 3 bases and V by 2 bases; bases with no gene match: 5. Germline V gives CDR1 SGHNT, CDR2 YENEEA. CDR3 nucleotides: TGTGCCAGCAGCTTATACGGGACAGTTACAGATACGCAGTATTTT. This codes for CASSLYGTVTDTQYF.

V gene TRBV5-4 combines with J gene TRBJ2-5; D is perhaps TRBD2 (6 bases). V was trimmed by 1 base and J by 0 bases, leaving 10 bases between them. CDR1 and CDR2 from the germline V gene are SGHNT and YYREEE (reference sequence). CDR3 length equals 15 residues. CDR3 sequence: CASSLKGGNQETQYF. The CDR3 coding sequence is TGTGCCAGCAGCTTGAAAGGCGGGAACCAAGAGACCCAGTACTTC. The whole variable domain, remainder taken from reference TRBV5-4 and TRBJ2-5, is ETGVTQSPTHLIKTRGQQVTLRCSSQSGHNTVSWYQQALGQGPQFIFQYYREEENGRGNFPPRFSGLQFPNYSSELNVNALELDDSALYLCASSLKGGNQETQYFGPGTRLLVL.

V gene TRBV28 combines with J gene TRBJ2-1; 15 nucleotides align to TRBD2. Germline values: CDR1 MDHEN, CDR2 SYDVKM. V gave up 2 bases and J gave up 5 bases; unmatched junction bases: 4. CDR3 length: 17 amino acids. The DNA of the CDR3 is TGTGCCAGCAGTTTACCGGGGACTAGCGGGAGGCACAATGAGCAGTTCTTC. Translating gives CASSLPGTSGRHNEQFF.

The chain uses TRBV27 and TRBJ2-7; TRBD1 agrees at 8 bases. Germline CDR1 and CDR2: MNHEY and SMNVEV (reference sequence). CDR3 length: 13 amino acids. V lost 8 bases and J lost 5; bases outside the gene matches: 8. The CDR3 DNA follows: TGTGCCAGCCATCAGACAGGGGTTAACGAGCAGTACTTC. This translates into CASHQTGVNEQYF.

The chain is built from TRBV18 and TRBJ2-1; TRBD1 is a possible D gene (5 bases). The CDR3 is 12 amino acids. Germline lookup yields CDR1 KGHSH and CDR2 LQKENI. Trimming left V 5 bases short and J 8 bases short, with 10 bases between. CDR3 bases: TGTGCCAGCTCAACGACAGTGCATGAGCAGTTCTTC. Its protein product is CASSTTVHEQFF.

This chain uses TRBV7-9 with TRBJ2-7; 7 bases agree with TRBD2. The CDR3 runs to 13 residues. V lost 5 bases to trimming and J lost 5 bases; unmatched junction nucleotides: 6. CDR1 and CDR2 from the germline V gene are SEHNR and FQNEAQ (reference sequence). The CDR3 protein is CASSRWGLHEQYF. The CDR3 nucleotides are TGTGCCAGCAGCCGGTGGGGACTACACGAGCAGTACTTC.

The rearrangement uses TRBV9 and TRBJ2-3; 10 bases fit TRBD1. The CDR3 runs 12 residues. V lost 1 base to trimming and J lost 14 bases; unmatched junction nucleotides: 4. The germline CDR1 and CDR2 sequences are SGDLS and YYNGEE. CDR3 in DNA: TGTGCCAGCAGCGTATCCCGGGACAGGGGGTATTTT. This codes for CASSVSRDRGYF.

This chain uses TRBV7-9 with TRBJ1-2; D possibly corresponds to TRBD1 (6 bases). Trimming left V 5 bases short and J 2 bases short, with 15 bases between. The CDR3 runs 15 residues. Per the germline V gene, CDR1 is SEHNR and CDR2 is FQNEAQ (reference sequence). The CDR3 loop reads CASSAGVLQNYGYTF. CDR3 sequence (DNA): TGTGCCAGCAGCGCAGGGGTCCTACAGAACTATGGCTACACCTTC.

The rearrangement joins TRBV11-2 to TRBJ2-1, with TRBD2 matching 10 bases. CDR1 and CDR2 from the germline V gene are SGHAT and FQNNGV. The CDR3 length is 14 residues. Trimming at V came to 3 bases and at J to 7 bases, leaving 3 bases not matched to a gene. The CDR3 DNA reads TGTGCCAGCAGCTTTAGCGGGGGGCCAAATGAGCAGTTCTTC. It yields the protein CASSFSGGPNEQFF.

The chain links TRBV2 to TRBJ2-5, with D unclear. Germline V gene lookup returns CDR1 SNHLY and CDR2 FYNNEI. This CDR3 is built from 12 residues. Trimming stripped 9 bases from V and 7 bases from J, with 15 bases between. CDR3 residues: CASAPIPGTQYF. Written as DNA, the CDR3 is TGTGCCAGTGCCCCAATCCCGGGGACCCAGTACTTC.